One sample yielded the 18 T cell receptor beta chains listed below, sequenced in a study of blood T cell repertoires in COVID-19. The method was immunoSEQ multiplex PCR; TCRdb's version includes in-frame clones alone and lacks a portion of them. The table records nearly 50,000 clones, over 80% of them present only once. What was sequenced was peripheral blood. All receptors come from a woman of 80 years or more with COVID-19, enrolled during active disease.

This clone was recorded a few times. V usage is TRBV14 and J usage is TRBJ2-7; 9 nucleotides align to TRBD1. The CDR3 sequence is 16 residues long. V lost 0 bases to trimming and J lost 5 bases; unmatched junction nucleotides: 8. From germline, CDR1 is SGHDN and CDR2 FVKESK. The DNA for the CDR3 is TGTGCCAGCAGCCAAGAGTTTGGACAGGGGACCCACGAGCAGTACTTC. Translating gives CASSQEFGQGTHEQYF.

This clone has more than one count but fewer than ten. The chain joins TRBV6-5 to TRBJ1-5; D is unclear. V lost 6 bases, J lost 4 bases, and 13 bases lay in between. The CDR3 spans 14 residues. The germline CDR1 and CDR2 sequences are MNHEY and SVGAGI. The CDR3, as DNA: TGTGCCAGCAGCCCGTCCACAGCAAATCAGCCCCAGCATTTT. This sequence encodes CASSPSTANQPQHF.

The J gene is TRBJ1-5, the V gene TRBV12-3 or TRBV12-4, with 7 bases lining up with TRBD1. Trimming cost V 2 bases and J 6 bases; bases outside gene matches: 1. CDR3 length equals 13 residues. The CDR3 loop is CASSLTGVQPQHF. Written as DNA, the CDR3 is TGTGCCAGCAGTTTAACAGGGGTTCAGCCCCAGCATTTT.

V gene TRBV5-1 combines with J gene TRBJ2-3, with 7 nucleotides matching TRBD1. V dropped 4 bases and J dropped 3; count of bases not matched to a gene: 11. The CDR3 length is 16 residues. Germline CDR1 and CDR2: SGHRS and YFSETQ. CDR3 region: CASSPVPGQLTDTQYF. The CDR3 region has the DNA TGCGCCAGCAGCCCCGTGCCGGGACAGCTGACAGATACGCAGTATTTT.

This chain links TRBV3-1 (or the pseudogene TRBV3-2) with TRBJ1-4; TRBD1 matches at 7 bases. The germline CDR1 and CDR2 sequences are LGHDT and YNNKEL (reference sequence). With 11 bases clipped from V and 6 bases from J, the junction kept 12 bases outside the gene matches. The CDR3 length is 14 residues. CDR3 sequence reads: CAAGKGALHEKLFF. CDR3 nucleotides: TGTGCCGCTGGCAAGGGGGCGCTTCATGAAAAACTGTTTTTT.

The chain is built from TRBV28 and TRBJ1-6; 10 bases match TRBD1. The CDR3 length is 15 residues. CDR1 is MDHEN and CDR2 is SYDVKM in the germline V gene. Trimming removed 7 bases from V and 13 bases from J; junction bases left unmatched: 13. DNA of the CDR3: TGTGCCAGCATCGCGGGGGACAGGGGTAGTAGGCCCCTCCACTTT. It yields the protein CASIAGDRGSRPLHF.

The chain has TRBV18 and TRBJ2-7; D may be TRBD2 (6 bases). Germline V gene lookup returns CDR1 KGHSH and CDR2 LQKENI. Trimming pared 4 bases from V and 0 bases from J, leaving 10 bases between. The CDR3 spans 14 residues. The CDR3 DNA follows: TGTGCCAGCTCACGGGACTGGGCCTCCTACGAGCAGTACTTC. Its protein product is CASSRDWASYEQYF.

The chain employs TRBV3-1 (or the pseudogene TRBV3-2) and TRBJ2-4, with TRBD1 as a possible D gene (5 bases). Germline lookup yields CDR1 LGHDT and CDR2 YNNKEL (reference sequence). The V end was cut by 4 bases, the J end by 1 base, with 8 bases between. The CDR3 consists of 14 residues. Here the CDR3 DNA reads TGTGCCAGCAGCCTCGCAGGGGCCAAAAACATTCAGTACTTC. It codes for CASSLAGAKNIQYF.

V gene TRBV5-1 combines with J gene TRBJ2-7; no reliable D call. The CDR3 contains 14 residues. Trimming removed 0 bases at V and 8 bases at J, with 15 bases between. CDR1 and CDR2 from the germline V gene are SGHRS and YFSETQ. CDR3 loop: CASSLATDNYKQYF. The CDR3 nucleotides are TGCGCCAGCAGCTTGGCAACAGACAATTACAAGCAGTACTTC.

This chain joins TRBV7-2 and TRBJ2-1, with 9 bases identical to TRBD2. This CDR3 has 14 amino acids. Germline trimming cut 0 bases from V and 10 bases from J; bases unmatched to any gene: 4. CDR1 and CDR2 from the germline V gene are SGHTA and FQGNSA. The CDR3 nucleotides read TGTGCCAGCAGCTTAGCGCCAGCGGGAGGCGAGCAGTTCTTC. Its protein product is CASSLAPAGGEQFF.

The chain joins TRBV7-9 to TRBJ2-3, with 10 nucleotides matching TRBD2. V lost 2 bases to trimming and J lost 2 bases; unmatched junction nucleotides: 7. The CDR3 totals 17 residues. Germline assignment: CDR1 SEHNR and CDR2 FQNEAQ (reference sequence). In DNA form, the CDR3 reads TGTGCCAGCAGCTTAAAAGGACTAGCGGCCCCCACAGATACGCAGTATTTT. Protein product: CASSLKGLAAPTDTQYF. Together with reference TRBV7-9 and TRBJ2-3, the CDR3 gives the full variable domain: DTGVSQNPRHKITKRGQNVTFRCDPISEHNRLYWYRQTLGQGPEFLTYFQNEAQLEKSRLLSDRFSAERPKGSFSTLEIQRTEQGDSAMYLCASSLKGLAAPTDTQYFGPGTRLTVL.

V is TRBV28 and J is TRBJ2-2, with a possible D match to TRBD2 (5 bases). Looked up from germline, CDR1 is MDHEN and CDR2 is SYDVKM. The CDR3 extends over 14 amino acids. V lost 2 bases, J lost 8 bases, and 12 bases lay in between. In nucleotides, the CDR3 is TGTGCCAGCAGTTTACTTGCGAGGAGGGGGGAGCTGTTTTTT. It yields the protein CASSLLARRGELFF.

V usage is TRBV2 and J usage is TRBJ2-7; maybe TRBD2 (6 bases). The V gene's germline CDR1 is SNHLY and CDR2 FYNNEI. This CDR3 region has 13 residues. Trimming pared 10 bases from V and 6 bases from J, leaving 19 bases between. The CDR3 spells CAISGGNLAEQYF. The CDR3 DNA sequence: TGTGCCATCAGCGGAGGGAATCTCGCCGAGCAGTACTTC.

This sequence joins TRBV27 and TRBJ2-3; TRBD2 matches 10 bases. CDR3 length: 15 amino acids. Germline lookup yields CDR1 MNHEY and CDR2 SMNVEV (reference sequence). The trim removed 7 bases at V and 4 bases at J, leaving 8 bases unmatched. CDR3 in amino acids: CASTPSGSRADTQYF. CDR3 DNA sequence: TGTGCCAGCACCCCTAGCGGGAGTAGGGCAGATACGCAGTATTTT.

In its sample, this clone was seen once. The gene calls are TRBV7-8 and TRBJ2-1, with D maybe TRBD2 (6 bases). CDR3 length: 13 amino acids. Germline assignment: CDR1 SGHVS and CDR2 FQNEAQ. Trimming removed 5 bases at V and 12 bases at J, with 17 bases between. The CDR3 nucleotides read TGTGCCAGCAGCCTTGAGGCTAGCGCCTCGCAGTTCTTC. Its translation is CASSLEASASQFF.

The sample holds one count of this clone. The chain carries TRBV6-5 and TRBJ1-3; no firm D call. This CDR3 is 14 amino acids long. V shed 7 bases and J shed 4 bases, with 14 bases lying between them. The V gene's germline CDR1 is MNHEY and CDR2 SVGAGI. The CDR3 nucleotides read TGTGCCAGCACCGAACAACCCAGGGGAAACACCATATATTTT. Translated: CASTEQPRGNTIYF.

The CDR3 here is CASNTLHGGAGTEAFF. Here the CDR3 DNA reads TGTGCCAGCAATACTCTCCACGGAGGGGCAGGAACTGAAGCTTTCTTT. The rearrangement links TRBV7-8 to TRBJ1-1; a weak D match, TRBD1 (5 bases). Deletions cut 7 bases from V and 5 bases from J, with 23 bases between. The CDR3 extends over 16 amino acids. Germline CDR1 SGHVS, CDR2 FQNEAQ. The full variable domain, completed using reference TRBV7-8 and TRBJ1-1, is GAGVSQSPRYKVAKRGQDVALRCDPISGHVSLFWYQQALGQGPEFLTYFQNEAQLDKSGLPSDRFFAERPEGSVSTLKIQRTQQEDSAVYLCASNTLHGGAGTEAFFGQGTRLTVV.

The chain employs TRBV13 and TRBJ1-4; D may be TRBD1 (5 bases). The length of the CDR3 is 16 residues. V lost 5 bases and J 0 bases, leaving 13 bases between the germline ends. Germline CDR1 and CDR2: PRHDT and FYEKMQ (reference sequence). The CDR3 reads CASSQLGGATNEKLFF. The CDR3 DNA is TGTGCCAGCAGCCAACTGGGGGGGGCAACTAATGAAAAACTGTTTTTT.